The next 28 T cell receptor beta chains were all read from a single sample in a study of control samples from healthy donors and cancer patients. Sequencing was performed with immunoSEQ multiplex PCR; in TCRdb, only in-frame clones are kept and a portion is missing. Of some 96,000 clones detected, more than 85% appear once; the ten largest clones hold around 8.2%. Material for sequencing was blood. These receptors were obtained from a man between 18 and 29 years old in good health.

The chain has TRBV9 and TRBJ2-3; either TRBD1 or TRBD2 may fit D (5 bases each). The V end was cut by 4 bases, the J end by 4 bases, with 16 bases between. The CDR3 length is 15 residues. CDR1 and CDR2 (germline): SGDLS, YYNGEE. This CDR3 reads CASSPAGAGADTQYF. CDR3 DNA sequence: TGTGCCAGCAGCCCCGCCGGGGCCGGCGCAGATACGCAGTATTTT.

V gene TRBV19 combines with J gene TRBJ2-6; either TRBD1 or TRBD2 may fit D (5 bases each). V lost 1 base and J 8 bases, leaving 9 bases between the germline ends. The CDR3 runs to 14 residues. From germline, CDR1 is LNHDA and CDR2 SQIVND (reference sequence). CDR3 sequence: CASSIAGTPNVLTF. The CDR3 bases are TGTGCCAGTAGTATAGCAGGGACCCCCAACGTCCTGACTTTC.

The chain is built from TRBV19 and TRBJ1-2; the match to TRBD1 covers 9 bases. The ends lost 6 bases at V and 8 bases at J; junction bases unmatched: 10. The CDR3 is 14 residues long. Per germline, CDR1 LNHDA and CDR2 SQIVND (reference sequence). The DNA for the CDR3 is TGTGCCAGTAGCAGGACAGGGGATGATATAGGCTACACCTTC. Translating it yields CASSRTGDDIGYTF. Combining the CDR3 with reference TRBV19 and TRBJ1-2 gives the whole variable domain DGGITQSPKYLFRKEGQNVTLSCEQNLNHDAMYWYRQDPGQGLRLIYYSQIVNDFQKGDIAEGYSVSREKKESFPLTVTSAQKNPTAFYLCASSRTGDDIGYTFGSGTRLTVV.

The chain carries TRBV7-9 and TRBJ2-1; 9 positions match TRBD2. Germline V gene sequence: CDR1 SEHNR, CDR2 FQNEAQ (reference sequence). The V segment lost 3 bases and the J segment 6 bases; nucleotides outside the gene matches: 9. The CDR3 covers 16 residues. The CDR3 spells CASSFVAGALGNEQFF. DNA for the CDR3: TGTGCCAGCAGCTTTGTAGCGGGAGCCCTCGGCAATGAGCAGTTCTTC.

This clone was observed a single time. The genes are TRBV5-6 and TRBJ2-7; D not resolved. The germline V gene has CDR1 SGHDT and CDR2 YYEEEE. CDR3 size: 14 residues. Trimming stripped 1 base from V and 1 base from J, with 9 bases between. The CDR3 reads CASSLIDNSYEQYF. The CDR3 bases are TGTGCCAGCAGCTTGATAGACAATTCCTACGAGCAGTACTTC.

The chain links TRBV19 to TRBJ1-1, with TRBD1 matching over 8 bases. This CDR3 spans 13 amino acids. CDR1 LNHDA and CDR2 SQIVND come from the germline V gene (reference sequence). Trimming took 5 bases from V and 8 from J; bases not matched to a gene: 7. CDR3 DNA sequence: TGTGCCAGTAGTCTTTTGGGGGACAGGGAAGCTTTCTTT. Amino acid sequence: CASSLLGDREAFF.

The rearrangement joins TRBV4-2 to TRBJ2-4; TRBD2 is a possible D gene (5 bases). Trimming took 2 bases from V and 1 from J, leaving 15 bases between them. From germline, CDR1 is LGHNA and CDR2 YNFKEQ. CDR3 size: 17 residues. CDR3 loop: CASSQMVTGVAKNIQYF. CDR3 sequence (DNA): TGTGCCAGCAGCCAAATGGTGACCGGGGTCGCCAAAAACATTCAGTACTTC.

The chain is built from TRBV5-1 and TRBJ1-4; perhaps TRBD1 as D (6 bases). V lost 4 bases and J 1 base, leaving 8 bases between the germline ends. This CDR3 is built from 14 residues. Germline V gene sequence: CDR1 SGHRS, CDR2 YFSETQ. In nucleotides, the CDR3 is TGCGCCAGCAGCACCAGGGGAACTAATGAAAAACTGTTTTTT. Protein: CASSTRGTNEKLFF.

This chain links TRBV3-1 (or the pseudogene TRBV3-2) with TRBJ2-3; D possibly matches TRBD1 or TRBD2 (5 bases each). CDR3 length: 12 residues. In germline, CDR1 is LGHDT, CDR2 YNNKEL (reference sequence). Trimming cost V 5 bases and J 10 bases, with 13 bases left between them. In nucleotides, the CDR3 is TGTGCCAGCAGCGGTGACAGCGGATCGCAGTATTTT. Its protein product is CASSGDSGSQYF.

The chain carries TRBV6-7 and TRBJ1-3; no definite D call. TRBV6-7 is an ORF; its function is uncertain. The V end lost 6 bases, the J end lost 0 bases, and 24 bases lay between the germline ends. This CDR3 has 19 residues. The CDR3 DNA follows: TGTGCCAGCAGGCTCCTGGCTGGACGTGGTCGGTCCTCTGGAAACACCATATATTTT. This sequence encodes CASRLLAGRGRSSGNTIYF.

The CDR3 region is CATRRTQGNYGYTF. In DNA, the CDR3 is TGTGCCACCAGAAGAACACAGGGAAACTATGGCTACACCTTC. This sequence joins TRBV18 and TRBJ1-2, with a tentative D call TRBD1 (6 bases). The CDR3 sequence is 14 residues long. Trimming pared 10 bases from V and 2 bases from J, leaving 17 bases between. Germline values: CDR1 KGHSH, CDR2 LQKENI.

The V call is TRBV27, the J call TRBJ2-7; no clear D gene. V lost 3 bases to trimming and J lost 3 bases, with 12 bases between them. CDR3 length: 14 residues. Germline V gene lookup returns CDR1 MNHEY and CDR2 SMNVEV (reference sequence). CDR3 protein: CASSLKHLGYEQYF. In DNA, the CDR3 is TGTGCCAGCAGTTTGAAACATTTGGGCTACGAGCAGTACTTC.

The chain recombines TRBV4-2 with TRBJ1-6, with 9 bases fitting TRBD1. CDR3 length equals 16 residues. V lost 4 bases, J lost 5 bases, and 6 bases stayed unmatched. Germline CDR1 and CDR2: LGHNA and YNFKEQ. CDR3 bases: TGTGCCAGCAGCCGGAGGGGGACAGGGAATAATTCACCCCTCCACTTT. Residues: CASSRRGTGNNSPLHF.

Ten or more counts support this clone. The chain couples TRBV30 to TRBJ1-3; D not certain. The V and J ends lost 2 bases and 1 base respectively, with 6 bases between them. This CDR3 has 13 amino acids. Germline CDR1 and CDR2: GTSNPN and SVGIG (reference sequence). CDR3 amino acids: CAWSRGSGNTIYF. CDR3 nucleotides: TGTGCCTGGAGTCGGGGTTCTGGAAACACCATATATTTT.

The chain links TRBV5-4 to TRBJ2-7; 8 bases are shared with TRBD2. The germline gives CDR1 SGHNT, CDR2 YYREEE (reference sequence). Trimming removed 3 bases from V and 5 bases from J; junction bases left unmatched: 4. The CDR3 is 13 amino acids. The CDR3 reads CASSWGAGDEQYF. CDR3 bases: TGTGCCAGCAGCTGGGGAGCGGGAGACGAGCAGTACTTC.

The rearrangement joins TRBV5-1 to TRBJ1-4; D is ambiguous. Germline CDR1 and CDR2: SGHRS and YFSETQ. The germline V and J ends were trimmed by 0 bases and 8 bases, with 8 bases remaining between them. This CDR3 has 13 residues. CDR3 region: CASSLEPGEKLFF. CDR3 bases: TGCGCCAGCAGCTTGGAACCGGGAGAAAAACTGTTTTTT.

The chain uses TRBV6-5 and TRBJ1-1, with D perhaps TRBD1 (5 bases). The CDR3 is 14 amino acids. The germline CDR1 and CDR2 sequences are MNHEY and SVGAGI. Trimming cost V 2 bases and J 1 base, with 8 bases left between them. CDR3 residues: CASSYGHPNTEAFF. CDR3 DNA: TGTGCCAGCAGTTACGGACACCCGAACACTGAAGCTTTCTTT.

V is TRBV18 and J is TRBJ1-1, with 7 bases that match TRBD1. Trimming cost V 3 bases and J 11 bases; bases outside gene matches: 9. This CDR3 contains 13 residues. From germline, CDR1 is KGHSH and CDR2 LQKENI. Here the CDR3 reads CASSPITGDGAFF. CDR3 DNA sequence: TGTGCCAGCTCACCCATTACAGGGGACGGCGCTTTCTTT.

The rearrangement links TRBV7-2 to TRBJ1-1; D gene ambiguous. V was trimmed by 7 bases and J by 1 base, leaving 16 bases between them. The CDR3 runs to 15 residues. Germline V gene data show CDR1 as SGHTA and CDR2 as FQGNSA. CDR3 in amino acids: CASTFGYTSNTEAFF. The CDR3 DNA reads TGTGCCAGCACCTTTGGGTACACATCGAACACTGAAGCTTTCTTT.

Here the CDR3 reads CASSLVLQGGKDGYTF. The CDR3 DNA sequence: TGTGCCAGCAGCTTGGTTCTCCAGGGGGGAAAGGATGGCTACACCTTC. J is TRBJ1-2 and V is TRBV5-6, with 7 positions matching TRBD1. This CDR3 contains 16 residues. Trimming removed 0 bases from V and 6 bases from J; junction bases left unmatched: 11. The germline CDR1 and CDR2 sequences are SGHDT and YYEEEE.

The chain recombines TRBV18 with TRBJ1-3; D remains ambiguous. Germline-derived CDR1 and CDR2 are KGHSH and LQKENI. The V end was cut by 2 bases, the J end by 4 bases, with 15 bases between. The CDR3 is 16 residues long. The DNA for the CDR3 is TGTGCCAGCTCACCAGTTGAAAAACGTCCAGGAAACACCATATATTTT. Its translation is CASSPVEKRPGNTIYF.

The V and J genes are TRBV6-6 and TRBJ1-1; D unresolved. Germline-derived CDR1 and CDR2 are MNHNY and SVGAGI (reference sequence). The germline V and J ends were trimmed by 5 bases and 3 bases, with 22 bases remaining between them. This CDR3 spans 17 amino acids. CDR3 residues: CASSHISTLEVYTEAFF. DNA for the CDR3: TGTGCCAGCAGTCACATTTCGACCCTGGAGGTGTACACTGAAGCTTTCTTT.

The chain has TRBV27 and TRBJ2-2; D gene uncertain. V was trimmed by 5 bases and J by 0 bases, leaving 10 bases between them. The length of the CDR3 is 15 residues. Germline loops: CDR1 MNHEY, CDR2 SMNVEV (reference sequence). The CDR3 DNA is TGTGCCAGCAGTCGGACGCCCGCGAACACCGGGGAGCTGTTTTTT. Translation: CASSRTPANTGELFF.

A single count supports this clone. In DNA, the CDR3 is TGTGCCAGCAGCGTACAAGCAACAGGGTCCACTGGAAACACCATATATTTT. This translates into CASSVQATGSTGNTIYF. The chain couples TRBV9 to TRBJ1-3; the D gene is possibly TRBD1 (6 bases). Trimming stripped 1 base from V and 2 bases from J, with 16 bases between. This CDR3 is built from 17 residues. The V gene's germline CDR1 is SGDLS and CDR2 YYNGEE.

Written as DNA, the CDR3 is TGTGCCAGTAGTACTACAGGGTTGAGTGGCTACACCTTC. Translating it yields CASSTTGLSGYTF. The chain joins TRBV19 to TRBJ1-2; the D gene is possibly TRBD1 (6 bases). V dropped 4 bases and J dropped 7 bases, with 13 bases sitting between them. The CDR3 has 13 amino acids. The germline gives CDR1 LNHDA, CDR2 SQIVND (reference sequence).

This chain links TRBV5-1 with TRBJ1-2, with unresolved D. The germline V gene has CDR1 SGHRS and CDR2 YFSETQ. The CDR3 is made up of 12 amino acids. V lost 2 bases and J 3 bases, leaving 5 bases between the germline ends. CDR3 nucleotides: TGCGCCAGCAGCTTTTTAGACTATGGCTACACCTTC. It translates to CASSFLDYGYTF.

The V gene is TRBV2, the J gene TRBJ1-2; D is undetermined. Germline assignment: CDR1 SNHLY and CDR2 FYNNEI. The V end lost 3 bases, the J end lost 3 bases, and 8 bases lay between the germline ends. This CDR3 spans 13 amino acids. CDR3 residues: CASSDSHYYGYTF. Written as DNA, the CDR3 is TGTGCCAGCAGTGACAGCCATTACTATGGCTACACCTTC.

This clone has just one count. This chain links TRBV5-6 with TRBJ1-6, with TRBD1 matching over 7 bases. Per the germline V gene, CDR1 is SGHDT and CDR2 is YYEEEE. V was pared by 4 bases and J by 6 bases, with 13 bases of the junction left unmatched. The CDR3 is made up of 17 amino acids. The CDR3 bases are TGTGCCAGCAGCGCGGGTGAGACGGGACAGAGTAATTCACCCCTCCACTTT. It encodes CASSAGETGQSNSPLHF.